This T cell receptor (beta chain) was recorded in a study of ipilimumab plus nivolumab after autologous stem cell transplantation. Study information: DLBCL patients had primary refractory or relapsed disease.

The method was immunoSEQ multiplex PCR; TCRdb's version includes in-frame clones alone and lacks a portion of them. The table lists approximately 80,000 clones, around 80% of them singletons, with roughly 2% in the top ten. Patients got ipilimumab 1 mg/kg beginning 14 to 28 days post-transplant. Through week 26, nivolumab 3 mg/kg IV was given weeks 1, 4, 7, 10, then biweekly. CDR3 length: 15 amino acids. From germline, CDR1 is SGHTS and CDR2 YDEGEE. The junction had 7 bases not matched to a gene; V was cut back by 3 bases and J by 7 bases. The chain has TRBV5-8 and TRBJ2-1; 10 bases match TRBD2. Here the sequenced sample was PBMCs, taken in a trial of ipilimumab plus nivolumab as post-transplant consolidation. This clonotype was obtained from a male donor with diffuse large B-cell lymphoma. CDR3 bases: TGTGCCAGCAGCTCCGGGACTAGCGTGGGGAATGAGCAGTTCTTC. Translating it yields CASSSGTSVGNEQFF.